Below, one T cell receptor (beta chain) is given with its context. The record originates from a study of blood T cell repertoires in COVID-19. In the authors' workflow: Reference gene primer amplification gave nucleated cell count estimates. Profiled with immunoSEQ multiplex PCR; TCRdb holds only in-frame clones, not every one. For V, J and clone size, that table is used; D and trimming come from the DNA. The table has 400,000 to 450,000 clones, roughly 90% seen once. Seattle enrolled patients during active infection and tracked them longitudinally. The CDR3 covers 19 residues. This chain joins TRBV12-1 and TRBJ2-7; the D call in the table, TRBD2, was not verified against the DNA. TRBV12-1 has pseudogene status. Sequencing was carried out using peripheral blood. The receptor was derived from a man between 18 and 35 years old with COVID-19, enrolled during active disease. The CDR3 is CASSLKFVLWTSGYYEQYF. The CDR3 coding sequence is TGTGCCAGCAGCTTAAAGTTTGTGTTGTGGACTAGCGGGTACTACGAGCAGTACTTC.